The present T cell receptor (beta chain) was sequenced within a study of T-cell memory formation after mild COVID-19. In TCRdb, the 5' RACE reads were re-called with MiXCR into one record per CDR3 protein. This sample has 110,000 or so distinct CDR3 sequences, with about 24% found just once. This clonotype was detected only a few times. The antigen is undetermined. The V gene's germline CDR1 is MGHDK and CDR2 SYGVNS. The CDR3 runs to 12 residues. The V segment lost 9 bases and the J segment 8 bases; nucleotides outside the gene matches: 6. The study, taken as a whole, reports: Balance between CD4 and CD8 was seen in clones contracting day 15 to 85, and a CD4+ lean was seen in later expanders. Mainly in CM and EM were contracting CD4+ clones; CD8+ were in EMRA.

This clonotype was obtained from a man between 18 and 29 years old who had mild COVID-19 (a few samples of this study predate the infection). Cell type and time point are not known. The chain recombines TRBV25-1 with TRBJ1-4; 7 bases match TRBD1. The material sequenced was PBMCs or a T cell subset sorted from them (not recorded which). The CDR3: CASTSQGEKLFF. The CDR3, as DNA: TGTGCCAGTACCTCACAGGGGGAAAAACTGTTTTTT.